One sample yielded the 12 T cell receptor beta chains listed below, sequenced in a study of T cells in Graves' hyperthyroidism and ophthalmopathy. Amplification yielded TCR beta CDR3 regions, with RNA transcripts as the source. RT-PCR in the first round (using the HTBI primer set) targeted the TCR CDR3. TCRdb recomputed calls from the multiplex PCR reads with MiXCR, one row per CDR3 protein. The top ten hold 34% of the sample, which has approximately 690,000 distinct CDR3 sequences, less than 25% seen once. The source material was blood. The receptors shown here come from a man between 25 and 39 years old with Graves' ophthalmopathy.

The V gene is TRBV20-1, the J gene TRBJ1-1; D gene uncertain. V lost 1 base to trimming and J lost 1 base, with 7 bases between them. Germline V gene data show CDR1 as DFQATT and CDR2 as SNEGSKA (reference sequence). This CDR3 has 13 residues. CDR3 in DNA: TGCAGTGCTAGAGTTGTGGGGAACACTGAAGCTTTCTTT. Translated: CSARVVGNTEAFF.

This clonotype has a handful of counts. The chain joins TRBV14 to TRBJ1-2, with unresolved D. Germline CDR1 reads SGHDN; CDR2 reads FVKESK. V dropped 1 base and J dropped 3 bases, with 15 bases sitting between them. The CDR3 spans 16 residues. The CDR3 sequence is CASSQGRIEAYYGYTF. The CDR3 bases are TGTGCCAGCAGCCAAGGAAGAATTGAGGCTTACTATGGCTACACCTTC. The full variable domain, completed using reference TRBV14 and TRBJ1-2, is EAGVTQFPSHSVIEKGQTVTLRCDPISGHDNLYWYRRVMGKEIKFLLHFVKESKQDESGMPNNRFLAERTGGTYSTLKVQPAELEDSGVYFCASSQGRIEAYYGYTFGSGTRLTVV.

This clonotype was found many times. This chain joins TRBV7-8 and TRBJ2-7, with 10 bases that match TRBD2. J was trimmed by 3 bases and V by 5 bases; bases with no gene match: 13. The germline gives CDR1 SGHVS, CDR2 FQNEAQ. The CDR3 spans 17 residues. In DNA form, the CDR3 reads TGTGCCAGCAGCCAGGGACTGGGGCTAGCGGGAGTCTACGAGCAGTACTTC. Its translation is CASSQGLGLAGVYEQYF.

The CDR3 bases are TGTGCCAGCAAGCCGGGACAGGGGGCAAACACCATATATTTT. This translates into CASKPGQGANTIYF. The rearrangement joins TRBV27 to TRBJ1-3, with 12 bases aligning to TRBD1. The V gene end was trimmed by 7 bases and the J gene end by 6 bases; junction bases not matched to a gene: 4. The CDR3 contains 14 residues. CDR1 and CDR2 from the germline V gene are MNHEY and SMNVEV (reference sequence).

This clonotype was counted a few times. The CDR3 nucleotides are TGTGCCAGCAACTCATATGCCAGCACAGATACGCAGTATTTT. Protein: CASNSYASTDTQYF. This sequence joins TRBV2 and TRBJ2-3; D remains unclear. V lost 7 bases to trimming and J lost 0 bases, with 11 bases between them. From germline, CDR1 is SNHLY and CDR2 FYNNEI. There are 14 residues in the CDR3.

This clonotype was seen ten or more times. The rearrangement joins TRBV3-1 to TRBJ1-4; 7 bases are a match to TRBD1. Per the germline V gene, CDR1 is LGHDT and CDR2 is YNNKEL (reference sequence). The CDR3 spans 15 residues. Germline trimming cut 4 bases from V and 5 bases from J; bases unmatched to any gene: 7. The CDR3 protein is CASSPPGGVNEKLFF. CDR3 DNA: TGTGCCAGCAGCCCGCCAGGGGGAGTCAATGAAAAACTGTTTTTT.

The DNA of the CDR3 is TGCGCCAGCAGCTTGGGATGGGACAGGTACTACGAGCAGTACTTC. Translating it yields CASSLGWDRYYEQYF. This chain joins TRBV5-1 and TRBJ2-7, with 8 bases that match TRBD1. This CDR3 spans 15 amino acids. Germline values: CDR1 SGHRS, CDR2 YFSETQ. V shed 0 bases, J shed 3 bases, and the junction held 5 bases outside the gene matches.

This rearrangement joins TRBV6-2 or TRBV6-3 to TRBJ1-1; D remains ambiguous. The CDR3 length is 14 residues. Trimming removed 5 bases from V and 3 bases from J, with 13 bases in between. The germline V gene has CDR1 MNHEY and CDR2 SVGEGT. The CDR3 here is CASSREERHTEAFF. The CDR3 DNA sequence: TGTGCCAGCAGTCGCGAGGAACGGCACACTGAAGCTTTCTTT.

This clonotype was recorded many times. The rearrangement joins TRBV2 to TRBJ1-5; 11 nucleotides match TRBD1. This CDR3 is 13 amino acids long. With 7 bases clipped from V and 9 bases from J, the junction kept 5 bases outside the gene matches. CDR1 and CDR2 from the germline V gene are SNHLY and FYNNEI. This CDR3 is CASIEGQGGPQHF. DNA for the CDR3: TGTGCCAGCATCGAGGGACAGGGGGGGCCCCAGCATTTT.

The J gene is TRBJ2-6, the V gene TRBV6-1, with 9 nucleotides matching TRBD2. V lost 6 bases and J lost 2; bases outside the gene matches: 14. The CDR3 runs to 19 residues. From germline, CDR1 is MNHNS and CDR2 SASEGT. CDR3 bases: TGTGCCAGCAGGGGGGGAGCTGGCGGGAGGGCCGCTGGGGCCAACGTCCTGACTTTC. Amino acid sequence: CASRGGAGGRAAGANVLTF.

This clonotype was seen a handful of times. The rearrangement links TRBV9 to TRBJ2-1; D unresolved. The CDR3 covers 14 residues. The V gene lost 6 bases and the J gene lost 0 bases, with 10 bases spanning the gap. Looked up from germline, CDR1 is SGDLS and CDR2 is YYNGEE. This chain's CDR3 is CASTPAFSYNEQFF. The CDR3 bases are TGTGCCAGCACCCCCGCATTCTCCTACAATGAGCAGTTCTTC.

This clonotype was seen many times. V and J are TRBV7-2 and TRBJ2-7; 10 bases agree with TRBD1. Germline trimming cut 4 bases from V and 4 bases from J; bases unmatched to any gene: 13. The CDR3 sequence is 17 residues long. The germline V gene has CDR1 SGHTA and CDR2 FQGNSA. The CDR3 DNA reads TGTGCCAGCAGCTCGACGCTTGACAGGGGGCGAACGTACGAGCAGTACTTC. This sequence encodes CASSSTLDRGRTYEQYF.